A single sample is the source of the 6 T cell receptor beta chains below, sequenced in a study of blood T cell repertoires in COVID-19. The repertoire was sequenced with immunoSEQ multiplex PCR; TCRdb's copy has only in-frame clones and lacks some. The sample contains tens of thousands of clones, about 90% of which appear only once. The sequencing sample was made of peripheral blood. These TCRs come from a woman older than 75 with COVID-19, enrolled during active disease.

This sequence joins TRBV7-9 and TRBJ1-6; D not resolved. Germline CDR1 SEHNR, CDR2 FQNEAQ (reference sequence). The CDR3 has 14 residues. The V and J ends lost 5 bases and 9 bases respectively, with 14 bases between them. The DNA for the CDR3 is TGTGCCAGCAGCACCAGAGGGTCAAGTTCACCCCTCCACTTT. The encoded protein is CASSTRGSSSPLHF.

The V gene is TRBV7-9, the J gene TRBJ2-5; TRBD1 agrees at 7 bases. The CDR3 runs to 15 residues. The germline V gene has CDR1 SEHNR and CDR2 FQNEAQ (reference sequence). V gave up 4 bases and J gave up 4 bases; unmatched junction bases: 9. This CDR3 is CASSSTGIGGETQYF. CDR3 in DNA: TGTGCCAGCAGCTCGACAGGGATTGGGGGAGAGACCCAGTACTTC.

The chain links TRBV5-1 to TRBJ1-2; D ambiguous. The CDR3 loop spans 14 amino acids. Germline V gene sequence: CDR1 SGHRS, CDR2 YFSETQ. Trimming took off 1 base at V and 8 bases at J, with 15 bases between the two ends. The CDR3 sequence is CASSLFRSTGGYTF. In DNA, the CDR3 is TGCGCCAGCAGCTTGTTTCGGTCAACGGGAGGCTACACCTTC.

The gene calls are TRBV3-1 (or the pseudogene TRBV3-2) and TRBJ2-7, with TRBD2 as a possible D gene (6 bases). The ends were cut back, 5 bases at V and 5 bases at J, with 10 bases in the middle. In germline, CDR1 is LGHDT, CDR2 YNNKEL (reference sequence). The CDR3 runs to 12 residues. The CDR3 DNA reads TGTGCCAGCAGCGGGGGGATCCACGAGCAGTACTTC. Translation gives CASSGGIHEQYF.

V is TRBV29-1 and J is TRBJ1-2, with no clear D. This CDR3 comprises 12 residues. Per germline, CDR1 SQVTM and CDR2 ANQGSEA. V lost 4 bases, J lost 2 bases, and 8 bases lay in between. The CDR3 DNA reads as TGCAGCGTTGTCGACGGGAACTATGGCTACACCTTC. Protein: CSVVDGNYGYTF.

The V gene is TRBV19, the J gene TRBJ1-2; perhaps TRBD1 as D (5 bases). The CDR3 consists of 14 residues. V was trimmed by 4 bases and J by 2 bases, leaving 11 bases between them. Germline-derived CDR1 and CDR2 are LNHDA and SQIVND (reference sequence). This CDR3 is CASSTRTPNYGYTF. In DNA, the CDR3 is TGTGCCAGTAGTACGAGGACACCCAACTATGGCTACACCTTC. Full variable domain (outside the CDR3, taken from reference TRBV19 and TRBJ1-2): DGGITQSPKYLFRKEGQNVTLSCEQNLNHDAMYWYRQDPGQGLRLIYYSQIVNDFQKGDIAEGYSVSREKKESFPLTVTSAQKNPTAFYLCASSTRTPNYGYTFGSGTRLTVV.